This T cell receptor beta chain was captured in a study of control samples from healthy donors and cancer patients (dated by TCRdb to between 2020 and 2021). A remark on this clone: The target of this receptor is not known. Per-nucleotide qualities are absent, and no much larger clonotype sits a single base away.

The CDR3 numbers 13 residues from cysteine through phenylalanine. CDR3 DNA is the only sequence kept; it has 39 bases, read in frame from the first base. The junction shows trimming of 5 bases on V and 2 bases on J, plus 10 bases between the germline ends. According to the germline V gene, CDR1 reads SGHRS and CDR2 reads YFSETQ. Receptor amplification or capture employed the immunoSEQ multiplex PCR assay. The table comes from immuneACCESS by way of TCRdb, which keeps in-frame sequences with V and J called. Part of the clones is missing from these tables; in studies checked, under half for an unresolved V gene and the rest for unknown reasons. The sample table records around 30,000 clones; around 93% of these occur just once. The ten largest make up over 1.5% of the sample.

The sequence was collected from a man aged 35-49 years with colorectal cancer. The rearranged segments are TRBV5-1 and TRBJ2-5; the D gene may be TRBD1 or TRBD2, since each aligns over 6 bases. The sequenced sample consisted of PBMCs. The CDR3 loop reads CASSRGLQETQYF. The bases are TGCGCCAGCAGTCGGGGGCTACAAGAGACCCAGTACTTC.